This T cell receptor beta chain originates from a study of blood T cell repertoires in COVID-19. For the study at large: The samples span acute and convalescent COVID-19 from the United States, Italy and Spain. The cDNA or gDNA used as material had been derived from T cells, B-cell-depleted T cells, or PBMCs.

CDR3 length equals 16 residues. CDR1 is SGDLS, CDR2 YYNGEE, per germline. Losses at the gene ends were 3 bases for V and 6 bases for J; bases not matched to a gene: 8. In the study's own analysis: Amplified reference gene primers provided the basis for estimating nucleated cell counts. Assay: immunoSEQ multiplex PCR; the TCRdb copy retains only in-frame clones and omits some. Clonal size and the V and J genes are those of that table, whereas D and trimming came from the DNA. The sample includes about 480,000 clones, about 89% of them seen just once. This clonotype was obtained from a woman between 25 and 40 years old with acute or convalescent COVID-19. The gene calls are TRBV9 and TRBJ2-2; TRBD1 matches at 10 bases. The sequenced material came from peripheral blood. CDR3 DNA sequence: TGTGCCAGCAGCGGGACAGGGGGAATGGTTCCCGGGGAGCTGTTTTTT. Its protein product is CASSGTGGMVPGELFF. The entire variable domain, with the rest obtained from reference TRBV9 and TRBJ2-2, is as follows: DSGVTQTPKHLITATGQRVTLRCSPRSGDLSVYWYQQSLDQGLQFLIQYYNGEERAKGNILERFSAQQFPDLHSELNLSSLELGDSALYFCASSGTGGMVPGELFFGEGSRLTVL.